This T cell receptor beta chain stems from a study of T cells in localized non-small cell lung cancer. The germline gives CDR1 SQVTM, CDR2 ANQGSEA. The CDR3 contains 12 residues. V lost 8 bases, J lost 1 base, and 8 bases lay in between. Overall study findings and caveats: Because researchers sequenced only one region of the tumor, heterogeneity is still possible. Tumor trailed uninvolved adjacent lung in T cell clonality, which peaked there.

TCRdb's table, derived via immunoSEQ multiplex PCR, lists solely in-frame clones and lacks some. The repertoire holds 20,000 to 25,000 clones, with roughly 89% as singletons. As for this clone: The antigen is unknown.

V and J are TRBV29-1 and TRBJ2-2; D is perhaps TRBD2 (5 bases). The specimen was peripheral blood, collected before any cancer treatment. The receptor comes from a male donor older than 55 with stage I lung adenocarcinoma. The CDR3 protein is CSCEGNTGELFF. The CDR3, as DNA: TGCAGCTGTGAGGGGAACACCGGGGAGCTGTTTTTT.